The rows below give T cell receptor beta chains drawn from one sample of a study of shared clonotypes between healthy human individuals. Only in-frame clones appear in the TCRdb table, and some are missing; sequencing was by immunoSEQ multiplex PCR. The table lists hundreds of thousands of clones, roughly 94% of them singletons, with roughly 24% in the top ten. The source material was naive CD8+ T cells sorted from blood. The receptors were sampled from a man aged 25 to 40 in good health. Both conserved end residues are part of each CDR3. Fields, in order: J gene, V gene, clone size, D gene, CDR3 protein, CDR3 DNA. A D gene is named only where the DNA matches it firmly. Size is omitted from some rows. Given values are once, few, many or a class for expanded clones.

J gene: TRBJ2-1
V gene: TRBV29-1
clone size: -
D gene: TRBD2
CDR3 protein: CSVEGLVFDEQFF
CDR3 DNA: TGCAGCGTGGAGGGACTAGTGTTCGATGAGCAGTTCTTC

J gene: TRBJ2-2
V gene: TRBV5-8
clone size: -
D gene: TRBD1
CDR3 protein: CASSLPGQGNTGELFF
CDR3 DNA: TGTGCCAGCAGCTTACCGGGACAGGGAAACACCGGGGAGCTGTTTTTT

J gene: TRBJ1-5
V gene: TRBV6-5
clone size: -
D gene: -
CDR3 protein: CASSKRGENNQPQHF
CDR3 DNA: TGTGCCAGCAGCAAACGGGGGGAAAACAATCAGCCCCAGCATTTT

J gene: TRBJ2-7
V gene: TRBV7-2
clone size: -
D gene: -
CDR3 protein: CASSTAGQTYEQYF
CDR3 DNA: TGTGCCAGCAGTACAGCCGGACAAACCTACGAGCAGTACTTC

J gene: TRBJ2-1
V gene: TRBV14
clone size: -
D gene: TRBD2
CDR3 protein: CASSQTGGLSDEQFF
CDR3 DNA: TGTGCCAGCAGCCAAACGGGAGGACTTTCCGATGAGCAGTTCTTC

J gene: TRBJ2-7
V gene: TRBV11-2
clone size: -
D gene: TRBD2
CDR3 protein: CASRLTSGSYEQYF
CDR3 DNA: TGTGCCAGCAGATTGACTAGCGGTTCCTACGAGCAGTACTTC

J gene: TRBJ2-2
V gene: TRBV29-1
clone size: once
D gene: TRBD2
CDR3 protein: CSGGPGLAGGTAGELFF
CDR3 DNA: TGCAGCGGCGGGCCGGGACTAGCGGGAGGTACCGCCGGGGAGCTGTTTTTT

J gene: TRBJ2-7
V gene: TRBV7-6
clone size: -
D gene: TRBD2
CDR3 protein: CASSPSGSGRPYEQYF
CDR3 DNA: TGTGCCAGCAGTCCAAGCGGTAGCGGGAGACCCTACGAGCAGTACTTC

J gene: TRBJ2-4
V gene: TRBV6-1
clone size: -
D gene: -
CDR3 protein: CASSVVWAIKNIQYF
CDR3 DNA: TGTGCCAGCAGTGTCGTCTGGGCAATCAAAAACATTCAGTACTTC

J gene: TRBJ2-3
V gene: TRBV29-1
clone size: -
D gene: TRBD2
CDR3 protein: CSAITATSDTDTQYF
CDR3 DNA: TGCAGCGCTATAACCGCGACTAGCGACACAGATACGCAGTATTTT

J gene: TRBJ2-7
V gene: TRBV9
clone size: -
D gene: -
CDR3 protein: CASSQTGLSSYEQYF
CDR3 DNA: TGTGCCAGTTCTCAGACGGGGTTAAGCTCCTACGAGCAGTACTTC

J gene: TRBJ2-1
V gene: TRBV6-1
clone size: -
D gene: -
CDR3 protein: CASSSSMNEQFF
CDR3 DNA: TGTGCCAGCAGCAGCAGTATGAATGAGCAGTTCTTC

J gene: TRBJ1-1
V gene: TRBV7-3
clone size: -
D gene: -
CDR3 protein: CASSLTGAPNTEAFF
CDR3 DNA: TGTGCCAGCAGCTTAACGGGGGCACCGAACACTGAAGCTTTCTTT

J gene: TRBJ1-4
V gene: TRBV7-8
clone size: -
D gene: TRBD1
CDR3 protein: CASSLGQGDEKLFF
CDR3 DNA: TGTGCCAGCAGCCTGGGACAGGGGGACGAAAAACTGTTTTTT

J gene: TRBJ2-7
V gene: TRBV11-2
clone size: -
D gene: -
CDR3 protein: CASSLPRLVSHEQYF
CDR3 DNA: TGTGCCAGCAGCTTACCCCGACTCGTGTCCCACGAGCAGTACTTC

J gene: TRBJ2-1
V gene: TRBV25-1
clone size: -
D gene: -
CDR3 protein: CASRAAGSLEQFF
CDR3 DNA: TGTGCCAGCAGGGCGGCAGGGTCCCTTGAGCAGTTCTTC

J gene: TRBJ2-1
V gene: TRBV4-1
clone size: -
D gene: -
CDR3 protein: CASSQGWSPNEQFF
CDR3 DNA: TGCGCCAGCAGCCAAGGTTGGAGCCCCAATGAGCAGTTCTTC

J gene: TRBJ2-2
V gene: TRBV28
clone size: -
D gene: -
CDR3 protein: CASSSTGELFF
CDR3 DNA: TGTGCCAGCAGTTCCACCGGGGAGCTGTTTTTT

J gene: TRBJ2-7
V gene: TRBV27
clone size: -
D gene: TRBD2
CDR3 protein: CASSFGREHIYEQYF
CDR3 DNA: TGTGCCAGCAGTTTTGGGCGGGAGCACATCTACGAGCAGTACTTC

J gene: TRBJ1-1
V gene: TRBV13
clone size: -
D gene: TRBD1
CDR3 protein: CASSLGWTGEREAFF
CDR3 DNA: TGTGCCAGCAGCTTAGGCTGGACAGGGGAGCGTGAAGCTTTCTTT

J gene: TRBJ2-7
V gene: TRBV9
clone size: few
D gene: -
CDR3 protein: CASGSLYEQYF
CDR3 DNA: TGTGCCAGCGGATCCCTCTACGAGCAGTACTTC

J gene: TRBJ1-2
V gene: TRBV18
clone size: -
D gene: -
CDR3 protein: CASSDAGLPYGYTF
CDR3 DNA: TGTGCCAGCTCCGATGCCGGACTGCCCTATGGCTACACCTTC

J gene: TRBJ2-7
V gene: TRBV29-1
clone size: -
D gene: -
CDR3 protein: CSVDMAGETYEQYF
CDR3 DNA: TGCAGCGTTGATATGGCAGGGGAGACCTACGAGCAGTACTTC

J gene: TRBJ1-1
V gene: TRBV30
clone size: -
D gene: -
CDR3 protein: CAWSVVDLNTEAFF
CDR3 DNA: TGTGCCTGGAGTGTAGTGGACTTGAACACTGAAGCTTTCTTT

J gene: TRBJ2-7
V gene: TRBV4-1
clone size: few
D gene: -
CDR3 protein: CASSPPDSSYEQYF
CDR3 DNA: TGCGCCAGCAGCCCCCCGGACAGCTCCTACGAGCAGTACTTC

J gene: TRBJ2-1
V gene: TRBV6-1
clone size: -
D gene: TRBD1
CDR3 protein: CASSDPGQGYNEQFF
CDR3 DNA: TGTGCCAGCAGTGACCCGGGACAGGGCTACAATGAGCAGTTCTTC

J gene: TRBJ2-5
V gene: TRBV9
clone size: -
D gene: -
CDR3 protein: CASSSGQPRETQYF
CDR3 DNA: TGTGCCAGCAGCTCCGGACAGCCAAGAGAGACCCAGTACTTC

J gene: TRBJ2-7
V gene: TRBV7-8
clone size: once
D gene: TRBD1
CDR3 protein: CASSPQTGTGGDEQYF
CDR3 DNA: TGTGCCAGCAGCCCCCAAACCGGGACAGGGGGCGACGAGCAGTACTTC

J gene: TRBJ2-3
V gene: TRBV14
clone size: -
D gene: -
CDR3 protein: CASSPTAAGVTDTQYF
CDR3 DNA: TGTGCCAGCAGCCCAACCGCCGCAGGAGTCACAGATACGCAGTATTTT

J gene: TRBJ2-7
V gene: TRBV7-6
clone size: -
D gene: -
CDR3 protein: CASSLGSLREQYF
CDR3 DNA: TGTGCCAGCAGCTTGGGCTCCCTCCGGGAGCAGTACTTC

J gene: TRBJ2-1
V gene: TRBV2
clone size: -
D gene: -
CDR3 protein: CASSERPPNSYNEQFF
CDR3 DNA: TGTGCCAGCAGTGAGAGGCCGCCCAACTCCTACAATGAGCAGTTCTTC

J gene: TRBJ2-1
V gene: TRBV27
clone size: once
D gene: TRBD2
CDR3 protein: CASSLVHVLAGLKGLGEQFF
CDR3 DNA: TGTGCCAGCAGTTTAGTCCATGTACTAGCGGGACTAAAGGGCCTCGGTGAGCAGTTCTTC

J gene: TRBJ2-3
V gene: TRBV7-7
clone size: -
D gene: -
CDR3 protein: CASSFVDTDTQYF
CDR3 DNA: TGTGCTAGCAGCTTCGTGGACACAGATACGCAGTATTTT

J gene: TRBJ1-5
V gene: TRBV28
clone size: -
D gene: -
CDR3 protein: CASSFVQGRWGNQPQHF
CDR3 DNA: TGTGCCAGCAGTTTTGTCCAGGGAAGGTGGGGCAATCAGCCCCAGCATTTT

J gene: TRBJ2-2
V gene: TRBV6-6
clone size: once
D gene: -
CDR3 protein: CASNFRVEGGELFF
CDR3 DNA: TGTGCCAGCAATTTCAGGGTGGAGGGCGGGGAGCTGTTTTTT

J gene: TRBJ2-3
V gene: TRBV19
clone size: -
D gene: -
CDR3 protein: CASMKDTQYF
CDR3 DNA: TGTGCCAGTATGAAGGATACGCAGTATTTT

J gene: TRBJ2-5
V gene: TRBV7-7
clone size: -
D gene: TRBD1
CDR3 protein: CASSLALDREETQYF
CDR3 DNA: TGTGCTAGCAGCTTAGCCCTCGACAGGGAGGAGACCCAGTACTTC